The 4 T cell receptor beta chains below were found in one sample sequenced in a study of shared clonotypes between healthy human individuals. Repertoires were generated with immunoSEQ multiplex PCR, while TCRdb's copy carries only in-frame clones and drops some. Here the sample spans about 2.1 million clones, roughly 95% being singletons. The naive CD8 fraction comprised CD45RO-negative cells positively selected for CCR7 and excluded terminally differentiated effector memory CD45RA+ cells. The sample consisted of naive CD8+ T cells from PBMCs. Every receptor here comes from a man in his late teens or twenties in good health. Some clones in this sample may be carry-over from other donors' samples.

V and J are TRBV25-1 and TRBJ2-1, with 7 bases that match TRBD1. The V segment lost 8 bases and the J segment 0 bases; nucleotides outside the gene matches: 1. This CDR3 has 13 residues. Germline V gene lookup returns CDR1 MGHDK and CDR2 SYGVNS. CDR3 sequence reads: CASRDSSYNEQFF. The CDR3 DNA follows: TGTGCCAGCCGGGACAGCTCCTACAATGAGCAGTTCTTC. Drawing the rest from reference TRBV25-1 and TRBJ2-1, the complete variable domain is EADIYQTPRYLVIGTGKKITLECSQTMGHDKMYWYQQDPGMELHLIHYSYGVNSTEKGDLSSESTVSRIRTEHFPLTLESARPSHTSQYLCASRDSSYNEQFFGPGTRLTVL.

V usage is TRBV4-1 and J usage is TRBJ2-7; D unresolved. The length of the CDR3 is 14 residues. CDR1 and CDR2 from the germline V gene are MGHRA and YSYEKL. V was shortened by 0 bases and J by 9 bases, with 15 bases between the two germline ends. The CDR3, as DNA: TGCGCCAGCAGCCAAGATAGGAGTCAATTTGCGCAGTACTTC. The encoded protein is CASSQDRSQFAQYF.

This chain uses TRBV30 with TRBJ2-2; D perhaps matches TRBD1 (5 bases). Germline assignment: CDR1 GTSNPN and CDR2 SVGIG (reference sequence). Trimming took 4 bases from V and 1 from J, leaving 16 bases between them. The CDR3 runs 16 residues. DNA for the CDR3: TGTGCCTGGACCTCTCGTGGCAGGGAGAACACCGGGGAGCTGTTTTTT. Amino acids: CAWTSRGRENTGELFF.

V gene TRBV27 combines with J gene TRBJ2-7; D possibly corresponds to TRBD1 (5 bases). This CDR3 has 14 residues. Germline CDR1 reads MNHEY; CDR2 reads SMNVEV (reference sequence). V was shortened by 4 bases and J by 0 bases, with 10 bases between the two germline ends. In nucleotides, the CDR3 is TGTGCCAGCAGTTGGGGCGGTAGCTCCTACGAGCAGTACTTC. The encoded protein is CASSWGGSSYEQYF.